This record looks at one TCR beta chain sequence and its context. This sample stems from a study of blood T cell repertoires in COVID-19. About the study: Researchers got acute and convalescent COVID-19 samples from the United States, Italy and Spain. From T cells, B-cell-depleted T cells, or PBMCs came the material, which was cDNA or gDNA.

The V gene's germline CDR1 is DFQATT and CDR2 SNEGSKA (reference sequence). This CDR3 has 11 residues. The V segment lost 5 bases and the J segment 5 bases; nucleotides outside the gene matches: 0. Per the original data handling: How many nucleated cells were present was estimated from reference gene primer amplification. Clones were sequenced by immunoSEQ multiplex PCR, and TCRdb holds only the in-frame ones, with some missing. That table furnishes V, J and clone size, whereas the DNA furnished D and trimming. The sample contains some 150,000 clones, approximately 84% of which appear only once. The sample taken for sequencing was peripheral blood. The rearrangement links TRBV20-1 to TRBJ1-1; 9 bases fit TRBD1. The receptor's source is a woman of 80 years or more with acute or convalescent COVID-19. For the CDR3, the DNA is TGCAGTGCTGGACAGGGGACTGAAGCTTTCTTT. This sequence encodes CSAGQGTEAFF.